The source of this TCR beta chain is a study of cytomegalovirus exposure and HLA in healthy donors. Study-level information: Among the approximately 400 donors who were genotyped, approximately 84% fell in the genetic ancestry cluster that is associated with self-reported Caucasian donors. Study-wide results and limits: There were some public TCRs occurring in many donors, but most TCR sequences were rare.

A remark on this clone: Its antigen is undetermined.

The PCR had 60 Vbeta and 13 Jbeta primers. Clones were sequenced by immunoSEQ multiplex PCR, and TCRdb holds only the in-frame ones, with some missing. This table holds about 170,000 clones, around 72% found once. This receptor was taken from a man aged 40-55 years in good health and CMV-seropositive. The sequenced sample was PBMCs.

The CDR3 loop is CASSLYSLNTEAFF. As DNA, the CDR3 is TGCGCCAGCAGCTTGTACAGCCTGAACACTGAAGCTTTCTTT. V gene TRBV5-1 combines with J gene TRBJ1-1, with D unclear. The CDR3 loop spans 14 amino acids. Germline CDR1 and CDR2: SGHRS and YFSETQ. V lost 1 base and J lost 0, with 7 bases in between.